This entry describes one T cell receptor beta chain. Germline is not matched at one junction end, which may reflect a read error. The sample is drawn from a study of CD8+CD57+ T cells in acquired aplastic anemia. Per the germline V gene, CDR1 is SEHNR and CDR2 is FQNEAQ (reference sequence). This CDR3 has 15 residues. Genomic DNA templated the TCR beta VDJ and CDR3 profiling. TCRdb re-derived calls from the reads in MiXCR, one entry per CDR3 protein. The table shows 150,000 to 200,000 distinct CDR3 sequences, with 64% occurring only once. The source is a human donor with severe aplastic anemia or a healthy control (not recorded which). The chain is built from TRBV7-9 and TRBJ2-3; possible D gene TRBD2, 5 bases. Sequencing was carried out using sorted CD4+, CD8+, or CD8+CD57+ T cells (not recorded which) from PBMCs. The CDR3 DNA follows: TGCGCCAGCAGCTTTCGGGGATCGGTCACAGATACGCAGTATTTT. It encodes CASSFRGSVTDTQYF.